This T cell receptor (beta chain) is drawn from a study of blood T cell repertoires in COVID-19. About the study: Whether acute or convalescent, the COVID-19 samples came from the United States, Italy and Spain. In each case, the material was cDNA or gDNA derived from T cells, B-cell-depleted T cells, or PBMCs.

This study enrolled people aged about 18 to 90 from 24 US geographic areas. Clinical history reported by participants formed the basis on which cohorts were assigned. Trimming stripped 4 bases from V and 5 bases from J, with 19 bases between. The V gene's germline CDR1 is KGHDR and CDR2 SFDVKD. The CDR3 contains 16 residues. This table comes from immunoSEQ multiplex PCR, and its TCRdb copy is limited to in-frame clones, with some not included. The data show 280,000 or so clones, roughly nine tenths seen once. This clonotype was obtained from a woman aged 45-65 years who had been exposed to COVID-19. Sequenced sample: PBMCs or T cells enriched from blood (not recorded which). The chain is built from TRBV24-1 and TRBJ2-5; D perhaps matches TRBD2 (5 bases). DNA of the CDR3: TGTGCCACCAGTGACCCCGGGATATTTTCCCGGGAGACCCAGTACTTC. It codes for CATSDPGIFSRETQYF.